These 20 T cell receptor beta chains share one sample of origin, sequenced in a study of blood T cell repertoires in COVID-19. Assay used: immunoSEQ multiplex PCR; TCRdb lists only in-frame clones, some missing. The sample has some 200,000 clones, approximately 81% seen once. Sequenced: peripheral blood. The receptors originated from an older woman with COVID-19, enrolled during active disease.

The chain uses TRBV9 and TRBJ2-7; weak D call: TRBD2 (6 bases). V gave up 4 bases and J gave up 7 bases, with 18 bases separating them. The V gene's germline CDR1 is SGDLS and CDR2 YYNGEE. There are 14 residues in the CDR3. CDR3 residues: CASSPGERAREQYF. The CDR3 nucleotides read TGTGCCAGCAGCCCGGGAGAAAGAGCGAGGGAGCAGTACTTC.

This chain links TRBV7-2 with TRBJ1-5; 9 bases match TRBD1. Germline trimming cut 5 bases from V and 1 base from J; bases unmatched to any gene: 3. Germline V CDR1 and CDR2: SGHTA, FQGNSA. The CDR3 has 15 residues. CDR3 DNA sequence: TGTGCCAGCAGCGCCGACAGGGGGAGCAATCAGCCCCAGCATTTT. This codes for CASSADRGSNQPQHF.

This rearrangement joins TRBV28 to TRBJ2-1; 7 positions agree with TRBD1. The germline gives CDR1 MDHEN, CDR2 SYDVKM. Germline trimming cut 6 bases from V and 11 bases from J; bases unmatched to any gene: 10. The CDR3 sequence is 13 residues long. The CDR3 DNA sequence: TGTGCCAGCAGCCTAACACGGGACAGCCAGCAGTTCTTC. It encodes CASSLTRDSQQFF.

The gene calls are TRBV4-1 and TRBJ2-3; no definite D call. This CDR3 has 20 residues. V shed 0 bases and J shed 0 bases, with 22 bases lying between them. Germline CDR1 is MGHRA and CDR2 is YSYEKL. This CDR3 reads CASSQDGVNYILTSTDTQYF. DNA for the CDR3: TGCGCCAGCAGCCAAGATGGAGTAAACTATATTTTGACTAGCACAGATACGCAGTATTTT.

The chain recombines TRBV18 with TRBJ2-2, with 13 bases aligning to TRBD2. CDR1 and CDR2 from the germline V gene are KGHSH and LQKENI. The CDR3 runs to 18 residues. J lost 4 bases, V lost 2 bases, and 7 bases had no gene match. The CDR3 DNA is TGTGCCAGCTCACCATCACGAGGACTAGCGGGAGTCACCGGGGAGCTGTTTTTT. Translation gives CASSPSRGLAGVTGELFF.

The chain joins TRBV2 to TRBJ1-4, with TRBD1 identical over 9 bases. The CDR3 contains 13 residues. Per germline, CDR1 SNHLY and CDR2 FYNNEI. V lost 10 bases to trimming and J lost 10 bases; unmatched junction nucleotides: 10. This CDR3 reads CATAWTGEGKLFF. The CDR3 region has the DNA TGTGCCACAGCTTGGACAGGGGAGGGAAAACTGTTTTTT.

This clone appeared a few times. J is TRBJ1-5 and V is TRBV28; D gene uncertain. CDR1 and CDR2 from the germline V gene are MDHEN and SYDVKM. The V gene lost 3 bases and the J gene lost 3 bases, with 15 bases spanning the gap. The CDR3 extends over 16 amino acids. CDR3: CASSFEGRGYNQPQHF. The CDR3 DNA reads TGTGCCAGCAGTTTTGAAGGGCGAGGGTACAATCAGCCCCAGCATTTT.

The chain has TRBV3-1 (or the pseudogene TRBV3-2) and TRBJ2-3, with TRBD2 matching 7 bases. CDR1 is LGHDT and CDR2 is YNNKEL in the germline V gene (reference sequence). The CDR3 spans 16 residues. Trimming cost V 1 base and J 4 bases; bases outside gene matches: 8. The CDR3 DNA is TGTGCCAGCAGCCAAGGGCGGGGGATTAAGGCAGATACGCAGTATTTT. It is translated as CASSQGRGIKADTQYF.

The chain links TRBV15 to TRBJ1-6; 7 bases line up with TRBD1. The V gene's germline CDR1 is LNHNV and CDR2 YYDKDF (reference sequence). This CDR3 contains 13 residues. V trimming: 7 bases; J trimming: 8 bases; junction bases outside the gene matches: 5. DNA for the CDR3: TGTGCCACCACCTTAGGGGGCGATTCACCCCTCCACTTT. Translation gives CATTLGGDSPLHF.

The chain is built from TRBV10-3 and TRBJ2-5; 11 bases are shared with TRBD2. The CDR3 has 17 residues. V lost 2 bases, J lost 0 bases, and 5 bases stayed unmatched. Germline lookup yields CDR1 ENHRY and CDR2 SYGVKD. CDR3 sequence (DNA): TGTGCCATCAGTGAGACGAGACTAGCGGGATACCAAGAGACCCAGTACTTC. Its protein is CAISETRLAGYQETQYF.

The chain recombines TRBV6-5 with TRBJ2-1; tentative D call: TRBD1 (6 bases). The CDR3 totals 12 residues. Germline-derived CDR1 and CDR2 are MNHEY and SVGAGI. Trimming removed 7 bases from V and 7 bases from J, with 11 bases in between. CDR3 sequence: CASTRGLNEQFF. CDR3 bases: TGTGCCAGCACTAGGGGGTTGAATGAGCAGTTCTTC.

This chain joins TRBV28 and TRBJ2-3, with a weak D call TRBD2 (5 bases). The CDR3 covers 15 residues. Germline CDR1 reads MDHEN; CDR2 reads SYDVKM. V lost 3 bases to trimming and J lost 9 bases, with 19 bases between them. CDR3 nucleotide sequence: TGTGCCAGCAGTTTCTGGAGCGGAGATATTGCAACGCAGTATTTT. It translates to CASSFWSGDIATQYF.

V gene TRBV27 combines with J gene TRBJ2-1; 9 positions match TRBD1. The CDR3 sequence is 15 residues long. Losses at the gene ends were 5 bases for V and 6 bases for J; bases not matched to a gene: 8. Germline lookup yields CDR1 MNHEY and CDR2 SMNVEV (reference sequence). CDR3 DNA sequence: TGTGCCAGCAGTACCAGACAGGGGGTGGGCAATGAGCAGTTCTTC. Translating it yields CASSTRQGVGNEQFF.

V is TRBV6-5 and J is TRBJ1-5; D not resolved. This CDR3 contains 14 residues. Trimming cost V 5 bases and J 7 bases, with 15 bases left between them. The germline V gene has CDR1 MNHEY and CDR2 SVGAGI. The DNA of the CDR3 is TGTGCCAGCAGTCTAGACCGGGGTAAACAGCCCCAGCATTTT. This gives the protein CASSLDRGKQPQHF.

The chain joins TRBV12-3 or TRBV12-4 to TRBJ1-2; D is possibly TRBD1 (5 bases). The CDR3 spans 12 residues. V lost 9 bases to trimming and J lost 6 bases, with 14 bases between them. The CDR3 loop reads CASTRGRDGYTF. In DNA form, the CDR3 reads TGTGCCAGTACCCGGGGGAGGGATGGCTACACCTTC.

This sequence joins TRBV19 and TRBJ1-6; 7 nucleotides align to TRBD1. Unmatched junction bases numbered 7, after V lost 7 bases and J lost 7 bases. Germline V gene sequence: CDR1 LNHDA, CDR2 SQIVND (reference sequence). CDR3 length: 14 amino acids. CDR3 in DNA: TGTGCCAGTACAATCAGGGGGAAAAATTCACCCCTCCACTTT. Its protein is CASTIRGKNSPLHF.

This clone was detected a few times. The genes are TRBV6-5 and TRBJ2-7; maybe TRBD1 (5 bases). Trimming removed 0 bases from V and 1 base from J, with 7 bases in between. The CDR3 totals 14 residues. Germline V lookup: CDR1 MNHEY, CDR2 SVGAGI. CDR3 residues: CASSYSRQSYEQYF. The CDR3, as DNA: TGTGCCAGCAGTTACTCCAGACAGTCCTACGAGCAGTACTTC.

This chain joins TRBV19 and TRBJ1-2, with D possibly being TRBD1 (6 bases). CDR3 length equals 16 residues. The ends were cut back, 5 bases at V and 1 base at J, with 17 bases in the middle. Germline CDR1 and CDR2: LNHDA and SQIVND (reference sequence). For the CDR3, the DNA is TGTGCCAGTAGTCACCGGTCAGGGGCGCTTAACTATGGCTACACCTTC. This translates into CASSHRSGALNYGYTF.

V gene TRBV15 combines with J gene TRBJ2-5; 8 bases agree with TRBD1. CDR1 is LNHNV and CDR2 is YYDKDF in the germline V gene (reference sequence). The V gene end was trimmed by 1 base and the J gene end by 6 bases; junction bases not matched to a gene: 4. This CDR3 is 14 amino acids long. The CDR3 loop is CATSRAGGVKTQYF. The CDR3, as DNA: TGTGCCACCAGCAGAGCAGGGGGCGTAAAGACCCAGTACTTC.

This chain uses TRBV4-1 with TRBJ2-3; possible D gene TRBD2, 6 bases. Per the germline V gene, CDR1 is MGHRA and CDR2 is YSYEKL. CDR3 size: 13 residues. V dropped 4 bases and J dropped 7 bases, with 12 bases sitting between them. The CDR3 sequence: CASSRGLAYTQYF. The CDR3 nucleotides are TGCGCCAGCAGCCGGGGACTCGCATATACGCAGTATTTT.